The 28 T cell receptor beta chains listed next were all sequenced from one sample in a study of blood T cell repertoires in COVID-19. Libraries were prepared by immunoSEQ multiplex PCR; TCRdb keeps only in-frame clonotypes and omits some of them. The sample yields approximately 210,000 clones, 82% seen once. The sequenced material came from PBMCs or T cells enriched from blood (not recorded which). The receptors shown here come from a woman aged 55-75 years who had recovered from COVID-19.

The CDR3: CASSQDVQGGNTIYF. The CDR3 DNA reads TGCGCCAGCAGCCAAGACGTCCAGGGTGGAAACACCATATATTTT. The genes are TRBV4-3 and TRBJ1-3; D may be TRBD1 (5 bases). The CDR3 contains 15 residues. Germline V gene data show CDR1 as LGHNA and CDR2 as YSLEER. V was clipped by 0 bases and J by 3 bases, with 9 bases between them.

With respect to this clone: Other DNA sequences within the sample encode an identical CDR3. The chain carries TRBV7-8 and TRBJ1-5, with D unclear. Trimming cost V 1 base and J 4 bases, with 5 bases left between them. The CDR3 is 13 amino acids. In germline, CDR1 is SGHVS, CDR2 FQNEAQ. The DNA of the CDR3 is TGTGCCAGCAGCTTAGGGCAAAATCAGCCCCAGCATTTT. Translation gives CASSLGQNQPQHF.

The V call is TRBV28, the J call TRBJ2-1; 12 bases match TRBD2. The trim removed 7 bases at V and 12 bases at J, leaving 7 bases unmatched. Germline V gene data show CDR1 as MDHEN and CDR2 as SYDVKM. The CDR3 runs to 13 residues. The CDR3 nucleotides are TGTGCCAGCACCTTAGGGACTAGCGGGTGGCAGTTCTTC. Protein sequence: CASTLGTSGWQFF. Supplemented by reference TRBV28 and TRBJ2-1, the full variable domain reads DVKVTQSSRYLVKRTGEKVFLECVQDMDHENMFWYRQDPGLGLRLIYFSYDVKMKEKGDIPEGYSVSREKKERFSLILESASTNQTSMYLCASTLGTSGWQFFGPGTRLTVL.

The chain uses TRBV4-2 and TRBJ2-3; no firm D call. The V gene lost 0 bases and the J gene lost 2 bases, with 6 bases spanning the gap. The CDR3 loop spans 14 amino acids. Looked up from germline, CDR1 is LGHNA and CDR2 is YNFKEQ. CDR3 in DNA: TGTGCCAGCAGCCAAGATGTGTACACAGATACGCAGTATTTT. This encodes CASSQDVYTDTQYF.

This chain uses TRBV2 with TRBJ1-4, with 7 bases aligning to TRBD1. The germline V gene encodes CDR1 SNHLY and CDR2 FYNNEI. The CDR3 contains 14 residues. The junction had 4 bases not matched to a gene; V was cut back by 6 bases and J by 3 bases. The CDR3 loop reads CASRRTGANEKLFF. The CDR3 DNA reads as TGTGCCAGCAGACGTACAGGGGCTAATGAAAAACTGTTTTTT.

The rearrangement links TRBV4-2 to TRBJ2-5, with a possible D match to TRBD2 (6 bases). CDR1 LGHNA and CDR2 YNFKEQ come from the germline V gene. The CDR3 is 15 residues long. V dropped 5 bases and J dropped 5 bases, with 18 bases sitting between them. For the CDR3, the DNA is TGTGCCAGCAGCTCAGGGCCCTCAGGAGGGGAGACCCAGTACTTC. Its protein product is CASSSGPSGGETQYF.

This chain joins TRBV5-1 and TRBJ1-6, with 10 bases identical to TRBD1. The germline V gene encodes CDR1 SGHRS and CDR2 YFSETQ. The CDR3 sequence is 14 residues long. J was trimmed by 9 bases and V by 6 bases; bases with no gene match: 6. The CDR3 here is CASTMDRGGSPLHF. For the CDR3, the DNA is TGCGCCAGCACAATGGACAGGGGGGGTTCACCCCTCCACTTT. Using reference TRBV5-1 and TRBJ1-6 for the parts outside the CDR3, the full variable domain is KAGVTQTPRYLIKTRGQQVTLSCSPISGHRSVSWYQQTPGQGLQFLFEYFSETQRNKGNFPGRFSGRQFSNSRSEMNVSTLELGDSALYLCASTMDRGGSPLHFGNGTRLTVT.

This chain joins TRBV5-6 and TRBJ1-1; 10 bases align to TRBD1. Per germline, CDR1 SGHDT and CDR2 YYEEEE. V was pared by 4 bases and J by 9 bases, with 12 bases of the junction left unmatched. This CDR3 is built from 15 residues. CDR3 sequence reads: CASSVSGTGVSKAFF. The CDR3 DNA sequence: TGTGCCAGCAGCGTCTCCGGGACAGGGGTTTCCAAAGCTTTCTTT. The whole variable domain, remainder taken from reference TRBV5-6 and TRBJ1-1, is DAGVTQSPTHLIKTRGQQVTLRCSPKSGHDTVSWYQQALGQGPQFIFQYYEEEERQRGNFPDRFSGHQFPNYSSELNVNALLLGDSALYLCASSVSGTGVSKAFFGQGTRLTVV.

This clone appeared once. V gene TRBV7-2 combines with J gene TRBJ1-6, with D possibly matching TRBD1 (5 bases). V shed 1 base and J shed 7 bases, with 11 bases lying between them. CDR3 length: 15 residues. Germline CDR1 SGHTA, CDR2 FQGNSA. CDR3 in DNA: TGTGCCAGCAGCTTAGGGGGCGGTACGAATTCACCCCTCCACTTT. It yields the protein CASSLGGGTNSPLHF.

V is TRBV7-8 and J is TRBJ2-3, with 13 bases that match TRBD2. After removal of 5 bases from V and 6 bases from J, the junction contained 8 bases not matched to a gene. The CDR3 has 16 amino acids. Germline CDR1 SGHVS, CDR2 FQNEAQ. CDR3 residues: CASSPRTSGGADTQYF. CDR3 bases: TGTGCCAGCAGCCCCCGCACTAGCGGGGGGGCTGATACGCAGTATTTT. Filled out from reference TRBV7-8 and TRBJ2-3, the complete variable domain reads GAGVSQSPRYKVAKRGQDVALRCDPISGHVSLFWYQQALGQGPEFLTYFQNEAQLDKSGLPSDRFFAERPEGSVSTLKIQRTQQEDSAVYLCASSPRTSGGADTQYFGPGTRLTVL.

This clone was recorded a few times. The chain links TRBV11-2 to TRBJ2-2; 10 bases map to TRBD2. Trimming removed 0 bases from V and 7 bases from J; junction bases left unmatched: 5. Germline values: CDR1 SGHAT, CDR2 FQNNGV. The CDR3 is made up of 16 amino acids. The CDR3 loop is CASSLEASGSIGELFF. CDR3 DNA sequence: TGTGCCAGCAGCTTAGAGGCTAGCGGGAGCATCGGGGAGCTGTTTTTT.

CDR3: CASSLPGQLNYGYTF. The CDR3 coding sequence is TGTGCCAGCAGTTTACCGGGACAACTCAACTATGGCTACACCTTC. The chain couples TRBV5-6 to TRBJ1-2; maybe TRBD1 (6 bases). V was clipped by 5 bases and J by 2 bases, with 16 bases between them. CDR1 is SGHDT, CDR2 YYEEEE, per germline. This CDR3 has 15 residues.

This sequence joins TRBV7-2 and TRBJ2-7; TRBD1 agrees at 9 bases. This CDR3 spans 14 amino acids. V trimming: 6 bases; J trimming: 1 base; junction bases outside the gene matches: 4. Germline V CDR1 and CDR2: SGHTA, FQGNSA. The DNA of the CDR3 is TGTGCCAGCAGTTCCGGGACAGGGTCCTACGAGCAGTACTTC. Translating gives CASSSGTGSYEQYF.

The chain couples TRBV4-1 to TRBJ1-3; 8 bases are shared with TRBD1. Germline V gives CDR1 MGHRA, CDR2 YSYEKL. The CDR3 length is 17 residues. Germline trimming cut 4 bases from V and 0 bases from J; bases unmatched to any gene: 8. Here the CDR3 DNA reads TGCGCCAGCAGCCCTCGGACAGGGAGCAGCTCTGGAAACACCATATATTTT. This translates into CASSPRTGSSSGNTIYF.

The V call is TRBV7-9, the J call TRBJ1-6; D may be TRBD1 (5 bases). V gave up 1 base and J gave up 7 bases, with 23 bases separating them. The CDR3 totals 19 residues. Germline CDR1 and CDR2: SEHNR and FQNEAQ (reference sequence). CDR3 bases: TGTGCCAGCAGCTTAGTTGGCCTCCGAAGGGGATCCGCGAATTCACCCCTCCACTTT. Its protein product is CASSLVGLRRGSANSPLHF.

V usage is TRBV18 and J usage is TRBJ2-5; D uncertain. The CDR3 covers 13 residues. Germline values: CDR1 KGHSH, CDR2 LQKENI. The V gene lost 9 bases and the J gene lost 2 bases, with 13 bases spanning the gap. CDR3 nucleotide sequence: TGTGCCAGTCAGGTTAACGGTCAAGAGACCCAGTACTTC. This encodes CASQVNGQETQYF.

This clone was counted a few times. The chain employs TRBV4-2 and TRBJ2-1, with D possibly being TRBD2 (5 bases). CDR1 is LGHNA and CDR2 is YNFKEQ in the germline V gene. V gave up 0 bases and J gave up 2 bases, with 11 bases separating them. The CDR3 consists of 16 residues. This CDR3 is CASSQDQAEAYNEQFF. CDR3 bases: TGTGCCAGCAGCCAAGATCAAGCGGAGGCCTACAATGAGCAGTTCTTC.

The chain recombines TRBV18 with TRBJ2-7; the D gene is possibly TRBD1 (6 bases). The CDR3 has 14 amino acids. V was pared by 3 bases and J by 3 bases, with 12 bases between. Per germline, CDR1 KGHSH and CDR2 LQKENI. The CDR3 region has the DNA TGTGCCAGCTCACCTACACAGGGAGTCTACGAGCAGTACTTC. Translating gives CASSPTQGVYEQYF.

The chain joins TRBV6-5 to TRBJ2-5; 10 bases line up with TRBD1. V trimming: 6 bases; J trimming: 4 bases; junction bases outside the gene matches: 5. This CDR3 comprises 14 residues. Germline values: CDR1 MNHEY, CDR2 SVGAGI. CDR3 sequence (DNA): TGTGCCAGCAGACGACAGGGGGCGAGAGAGACCCAGTACTTC. This codes for CASRRQGARETQYF.

The chain employs TRBV12-3 or TRBV12-4 and TRBJ2-3; D is possibly TRBD2 (7 bases). The CDR3 is 13 amino acids. Trimming pared 8 bases from V and 6 bases from J, leaving 15 bases between. The CDR3: CASSRGAYDTQYF. In DNA form, the CDR3 reads TGTGCCAGCTCCCGGGGGGCGTATGATACGCAGTATTTT.

The chain is built from TRBV5-4 and TRBJ2-2; 7 bases line up with TRBD1. The ends lost 4 bases at V and 3 bases at J; junction bases unmatched: 9. CDR3 length: 16 residues. CDR1 is SGHNT and CDR2 is YYREEE in the germline V gene (reference sequence). The CDR3: CASSERQGVDTGELFF. The CDR3 nucleotides are TGTGCCAGCAGCGAACGACAGGGAGTAGACACCGGGGAGCTGTTTTTT.

DNA for the CDR3: TGTGCCAGCAGTTACGCCGGGACAGGCTCTGGAAACACCATATATTTT. Amino acid sequence: CASSYAGTGSGNTIYF. The rearrangement joins TRBV6-5 to TRBJ1-3, with 8 bases lining up with TRBD1. The CDR3 length is 16 residues. Trimming removed 2 bases from V and 0 bases from J; junction bases left unmatched: 3. CDR1 is MNHEY and CDR2 is SVGAGI in the germline V gene.

V and J are TRBV7-2 and TRBJ1-5; weak D call: TRBD1 (6 bases). Germline lookup yields CDR1 SGHTA and CDR2 FQGNSA. The CDR3 has 19 amino acids. Trimming removed 0 bases at V and 0 bases at J, with 18 bases between. The CDR3 loop is CASSLARGWGGLSNQPQHF. CDR3 DNA sequence: TGTGCCAGCAGCTTAGCGCGGGGCTGGGGGGGCCTTAGCAATCAGCCCCAGCATTTT.

This clone was picked up a small number of times. The rearrangement joins TRBV29-1 to TRBJ1-2; D is possibly TRBD1 (5 bases). Germline V gene lookup returns CDR1 SQVTM and CDR2 ANQGSEA. V dropped 3 bases and J dropped 2 bases, with 7 bases sitting between them. The CDR3 loop spans 12 amino acids. CDR3: CSVDRQNYGYTF. CDR3 nucleotide sequence: TGCAGCGTTGATAGACAGAACTATGGCTACACCTTC.

V is TRBV6-1 and J is TRBJ2-3; 9 positions agree with TRBD1. V lost 2 bases, J lost 0 bases, and 6 bases stayed unmatched. This CDR3 spans 17 amino acids. The germline CDR1 and CDR2 sequences are MNHNS and SASEGT. CDR3: CASSEWGQGLSTDTQYF. The CDR3 coding sequence is TGTGCCAGCAGTGAATGGGGACAGGGCCTTAGCACAGATACGCAGTATTTT.

V is TRBV12-5 and J is TRBJ2-1, with 16 nucleotides matching TRBD2. Trimming at V came to 5 bases and at J to 0 bases, leaving 10 bases not matched to a gene. CDR3 size: 20 residues. The germline V gene encodes CDR1 LGHNT and CDR2 FRNRAP. CDR3 residues: CASGGEGLAGGPRSYNEQFF. The DNA for the CDR3 is TGTGCTAGTGGTGGAGAGGGACTAGCGGGGGGGCCGCGCTCCTACAATGAGCAGTTCTTC.

This chain connects TRBV7-9 to TRBJ1-1; no clear D gene. The CDR3 has 14 amino acids. Germline CDR1 SEHNR, CDR2 FQNEAQ (reference sequence). Between the trimmed V and J ends, which lost 1 base and 1 base, there was a span of 7 bases. The CDR3 spells CASSLDRSNTEAFF. The CDR3 nucleotides read TGTGCCAGCAGCTTAGACCGGTCGAACACTGAAGCTTTCTTT.

The rearrangement joins TRBV4-1 to TRBJ2-7; 7 nucleotides align to TRBD1. Germline loops: CDR1 MGHRA, CDR2 YSYEKL. The CDR3 is made up of 16 amino acids. V was clipped by 5 bases and J by 7 bases; unmatched bases: 17. The CDR3 sequence is CASSASGTVLPSEQYF. The CDR3 DNA is TGCGCCAGCAGCGCATCGGGGACAGTCCTTCCATCGGAGCAGTACTTC.